This T cell receptor beta chain derives from a study of vaccination and CD4 T cells after COVID-19. This CDR3 is built from 15 residues. V was trimmed by 4 bases and J by 2 bases, leaving 12 bases between them. Germline-derived CDR1 and CDR2 are KGHDR and SFDVKD. The treatment is: 10-day PBMC culture with coronavirus spike peptide pools or control peptides (ViraFEST assay). This clonotype was counted only a few times. The antigen remains unidentified. With the Oncomine TCR Beta short-read assay, DNA from cultured CD4+ T cells was sequenced. TCRdb called the PCR reads again in MiXCR, with one record for every CDR3 protein. The sample contains thousands of distinct CDR3 sequences, 60% of which appear only once.

The chain has TRBV24-1 and TRBJ2-3, with D perhaps matching TRBD2 (7 bases). The receptor was isolated from a human donor with COVID-19. Specimen: cultured CD4+ T cells from blood, collected after SARS-CoV-2 vaccination. The CDR3 coding sequence is TGTGCCACCAGTGAAGTGGGGGGGCCCACAGATACGCAGTATTTT. Protein sequence: CATSEVGGPTDTQYF.